The clone carrying this T cell receptor beta chain was seen more than once but under ten times. This entry is derived from a study of shared clonotypes between healthy human individuals. At the level of the study: Each donor had three CD4 naive, three CD4 memory, two CD8 naive and one CD8 memory plate.

Recent vaccinations or acute infections were absent in the healthy HIV-negative adult donors. Each replicate PCR on the sorted subsets used 200 ng DNA (around 30,000 T cell genomes). Method: immunoSEQ multiplex PCR; TCRdb's copy keeps in-frame clones and lacks some. The sample consists of 2 million to 3 million clones, roughly 93% of them appearing once. Per germline, CDR1 SEHNR and CDR2 FQNEAQ (reference sequence). V lost 9 bases and J lost 1; bases outside the gene matches: 5. The CDR3 has 14 residues. This sequence was found in a man in his late teens or twenties in good health. Some clones in this sample may be carry-over from other donors' samples. Sequenced input: naive CD4+ T cells from PBMCs. Subset given: CD45RA+ positively selected. This chain uses TRBV7-9 with TRBJ1-1, with TRBD1 matching over 10 bases. The chain's CDR3 is CASGDRGPNTEAFF. The DNA for the CDR3 is TGTGCCAGTGGGGACAGGGGCCCGAACACTGAAGCTTTCTTT. Full variable domain (rest looked up from reference TRBV7-9 and TRBJ1-1): DTGVSQNPRHKITKRGQNVTFRCDPISEHNRLYWYRQTLGQGPEFLTYFQNEAQLEKSRLLSDRFSAERPKGSFSTLEIQRTEQGDSAMYLCASGDRGPNTEAFFGQGTRLTVV.